These 17 T cell receptor beta chains were all obtained from the same sample, sequenced in a study of human T cells and chemical hapten exposure. Regarding time point: patch test 1, 2 weeks after DPC sensitization. The treatment is: therapeutic diphenylcyclopropenone sensitization with weekly scalp DPC. One entry per CDR3 protein results from TCRdb running MiXCR on the RACE reads. The table has about 80,000 distinct CDR3 sequences, over 6% seen once; the top ten hold 1.5% to 1.7%. The source material was whole blood, sampled in connection with sensitization to the hapten diphenylcyclopropenone (DPC). The receptors were gathered from a woman aged 25 to 39 with alopecia areata. Some clones in this sample may be carry-over from other donors' samples.

J is TRBJ1-6 and V is TRBV7-2, with unresolved D. With 2 bases removed from V and 7 bases from J, the gap between germline ends came to 9 bases. CDR1 and CDR2 (germline): SGHTA, FQGNSA. The CDR3 runs 14 residues. Written as DNA, the CDR3 is TGTGCCAGCAGCTTATTGGAAGGGAATTCACCCCTCCACTTT. This gives the protein CASSLLEGNSPLHF.

This clonotype has at least ten counts. The chain couples TRBV29-1 to TRBJ1-2, with D perhaps TRBD1 (5 bases). With 6 bases removed from V and 7 bases from J, the gap between germline ends came to 24 bases. The germline V gene has CDR1 SQVTM and CDR2 ANQGSEA. The CDR3 covers 15 residues. Written as DNA, the CDR3 is TGCAGCGTCCCCCAGGCGAGGGGCAGATCGGCTGGCTACACCTTC. Protein sequence: CSVPQARGRSAGYTF.

For this clonotype: The conserved closing phenylalanine or tryptophan is absent in this CDR3, likely reflecting a read error. The DNA is left out, because the CDR3 cannot be placed on it with certainty; the CDR3 is given as TCRdb lists it. The chain combines TRBV5-1 with TRBJ1-1. Germline CDR1 reads SGHRS; CDR2 reads YFSETQ. The CDR3 numbers 10 amino acids, ends counted. The CDR3: CASSIQTPSV.

Many counts were recorded for this clonotype. This sequence joins TRBV10-3 and TRBJ2-7, with D possibly called TRBD1 or TRBD2 (5 bases each). Trimming took off 6 bases at V and 4 bases at J, with 7 bases between the two ends. This CDR3 region has 11 residues. CDR1 and CDR2 (germline): ENHRY, SYGVKD. The CDR3 loop is CAIRGEYEQYF. The DNA for the CDR3 is TGTGCCATCAGGGGGGAGTACGAGCAGTACTTC.

This clonotype showed up many times. The gene calls are TRBV19 and TRBJ2-5, with TRBD2 matching 9 bases. The CDR3 length is 14 residues. Germline V gives CDR1 LNHDA, CDR2 SQIVND (reference sequence). J lost 5 bases, V lost 4 bases, and 5 bases had no gene match. CDR3 sequence: CASSKGLAVETQYF. CDR3 bases: TGTGCCAGTAGTAAGGGACTAGCTGTGGAGACCCAGTACTTC.

Many counts were recorded for this clonotype. The rearrangement uses TRBV14 and TRBJ2-1, with TRBD1 matching 8 bases. This CDR3 spans 15 amino acids. With V trimmed by 3 bases and J by 6 bases, 7 bases remained unmatched. In germline, CDR1 is SGHDN, CDR2 FVKESK. This chain's CDR3 is CASSQTQGAVNEQFF. The CDR3 DNA sequence: TGTGCCAGCAGCCAGACTCAGGGGGCGGTCAATGAGCAGTTCTTC.

This clonotype was seen a handful of times. The chain carries TRBV7-9 and TRBJ2-2, with 10 bases that match TRBD2. The germline V gene encodes CDR1 SEHNR and CDR2 FQNEAQ (reference sequence). Trimming took 5 bases from V and 3 from J; bases not matched to a gene: 9. The CDR3 spans 17 residues. The CDR3 is CASSPTSGSTYTGELFF. The CDR3 coding sequence is TGTGCCAGCAGCCCGACTAGCGGGTCAACTTACACCGGGGAGCTGTTTTTT.

This clonotype occurred a few times. V usage is TRBV18 and J usage is TRBJ1-3; D is undetermined. Trimming took 2 bases from V and 2 from J, leaving 7 bases between them. This CDR3 is built from 14 residues. Germline V CDR1 and CDR2: KGHSH, LQKENI. As DNA, the CDR3 is TGTGCCAGCTCACCAGGGGATCCTGGAAACACCATATATTTT. Protein sequence: CASSPGDPGNTIYF.

With respect to this clonotype: A much larger clone differs from this one at a single base, so this may be a read error. This chain joins TRBV7-8 and TRBJ1-5; 8 bases map to TRBD1. After removal of 5 bases from V and 5 bases from J, the junction contained 11 bases not matched to a gene. This CDR3 has 16 amino acids. The V gene's germline CDR1 is SGHVS and CDR2 FQNEAQ. The CDR3 coding sequence is TGTGCCAGCAGCCGTACAGGGGGATATTCCGATCAGCCCCAGCATTTT. Its protein product is CASSRTGGYSDQPQHF. Full variable domain (rest looked up from reference TRBV7-8 and TRBJ1-5): GAGVSQSPRYKVAKRGQDVALRCDPISGHVSLFWYQQALGQGPEFLTYFQNEAQLDKSGLPSDRFFAERPEGSVSTLKIQRTQQEDSAVYLCASSRTGGYSDQPQHFGDGTRLSIL.

As to this clonotype: With a much larger clone just one base away, this may be a read error. This CDR3 fails to terminate in the conserved phenylalanine or tryptophan, so it likely reflects a read error. The rearrangement uses TRBV20-1 and TRBJ2-1; 13 nucleotides align to TRBD2. The length of the CDR3 is 17 residues. J was trimmed by 3 bases and V by 4 bases; bases with no gene match: 9. The germline V gene encodes CDR1 DFQATT and CDR2 SNEGSKA (reference sequence). The CDR3 spells CSAKTSGGTKIYNEQFS. The CDR3 DNA reads as TGCAGTGCTAAGACTAGCGGGGGGACCAAAATCTACAATGAGCAGTTCTCC.

V and J are TRBV5-1 and TRBJ2-6; D possibly matches TRBD1 or TRBD2 (5 bases each). This CDR3 region has 16 residues. The ends were cut back, 8 bases at V and 4 bases at J, with 19 bases in the middle. The germline V gene has CDR1 SGHRS and CDR2 YFSETQ. The DNA of the CDR3 is TGCGCCAGTGGGCTAGCTACGGGGACCGGGGCCAACGTCCTGACTTTC. It encodes CASGLATGTGANVLTF.

This clonotype was picked up a small number of times. The chain joins TRBV12-3 or TRBV12-4 to TRBJ2-7, with TRBD1 matching over 9 bases. The CDR3 sequence is 15 residues long. V lost 1 base, J lost 7 bases, and 8 bases stayed unmatched. The CDR3 spells CASSLGGTGIGEQYF. CDR3 coding DNA: TGTGCCAGCAGTTTAGGCGGGACAGGGATTGGGGAGCAGTACTTC.

This clonotype was observed many times. The chain is built from TRBV7-2 and TRBJ1-1; 7 bases fit TRBD1. Germline loops: CDR1 SGHTA, CDR2 FQGNSA. CDR3 size: 15 residues. Trimming cost V 1 base and J 1 base; bases outside gene matches: 3. In DNA, the CDR3 is TGTGCCAGCAGCTTAGTGGCAGGGGGGAACACTGAAGCTTTCTTT. This encodes CASSLVAGGNTEAFF.

The V gene is TRBV19, the J gene TRBJ2-3; 8 bases match TRBD2. CDR3 length: 14 amino acids. CDR1 is LNHDA and CDR2 is SQIVND in the germline V gene (reference sequence). The V and J ends lost 11 bases and 6 bases, in that order; junction bases with no gene match: 13. The CDR3 DNA reads as TGTGCCTCCAGCCCGGGGGGGACATTGGATACGCAGTATTTT. It yields the protein CASSPGGTLDTQYF.

This clonotype showed up just a few times. CDR3 DNA: TGTGCCAGCACTCTCATTCGTGGAAACACCATATATTTT. It yields the protein CASTLIRGNTIYF. V and J are TRBV13 and TRBJ1-3; no definite D call. The germline V gene has CDR1 PRHDT and CDR2 FYEKMQ (reference sequence). V was clipped by 7 bases and J by 3 bases, with 10 bases between them. The CDR3 sequence is 13 residues long.

This clonotype was detected only a few times. The gene calls are TRBV6-1 and TRBJ1-5; a weak D match, TRBD1 (5 bases). V was pared by 0 bases and J by 7 bases, with 22 bases between. Germline CDR1 is MNHNS and CDR2 is SASEGT. The CDR3 totals 18 residues. CDR3 nucleotide sequence: TGTGCCAGCAGTGAAGCAACCAGGGCGAGTGTAAAGTCGCAGCCCCAGCATTTT. Its translation is CASSEATRASVKSQPQHF.

This clonotype was recorded many times. V is TRBV2 and J is TRBJ2-3; the match to TRBD1 covers 8 bases. The V segment lost 11 bases and the J segment 2 bases; nucleotides outside the gene matches: 9. Germline V gene data show CDR1 as SNHLY and CDR2 as FYNNEI. The CDR3 contains 14 residues. The CDR3 DNA follows: TGTGCCGGCCGACAGGGACAGGCCACAGATACGCAGTATTTT. Amino acids: CAGRQGQATDTQYF.